The 25 T cell receptor beta chains listed next were all sequenced from one sample in a study of T cell repertoires in cytomegalovirus infection. For these TCRs, the target antigens are not known. TCRdb recomputed calls from the reads with MiXCR, one row per CDR3 protein. In the table there are under 500,000 distinct CDR3 sequences, roughly 43% of which are singletons. The sample consisted of cultured PBMCs, taken from culture after CMV antigen stimulation. These receptors were obtained from a human donor in good health (CMV status not recorded). Some clones in this sample may be carry-over from other donors' samples.

There are a few counts of this clonotype. This chain links TRBV7-2 with TRBJ2-3; 8 nucleotides align to TRBD2. The length of the CDR3 is 17 residues. V shed 5 bases, J shed 11 bases, and the junction held 21 bases outside the gene matches. The germline CDR1 and CDR2 sequences are SGHTA and FQGNSA. Written as DNA, the CDR3 is TGTGCCAGCAGCATTAGCGGGGCCGACTTGGGGACTAGAGAGCAGTATTTT. Amino acid sequence: CASSISGADLGTREQYF.

This clonotype has a handful of counts. The chain is built from TRBV23-1 and TRBJ2-1, with a tentative D call TRBD2 (5 bases). Being an ORF, TRBV23-1 has a function that is uncertain. The CDR3 has 18 residues. The V end lost 3 bases, the J end lost 1 base, and 19 bases lay between the germline ends. As DNA, the CDR3 is TGCGCCAGCAGTCAGGTGCCGACCCCCACGGGATCCTACAATGAGCAGTTCTTC. Protein product: CASSQVPTPTGSYNEQFF.

The V call is TRBV7-6, the J call TRBJ1-2; TRBD1 matches at 7 bases. Germline CDR1 is SGHVS and CDR2 is FNYEAQ. The CDR3 consists of 14 residues. V dropped 5 bases and J dropped 4; count of bases not matched to a gene: 7. The CDR3 nucleotides read TGTGCCAGCAGCCCCGGACAGGACATCTATGGCTACACCTTC. It yields the protein CASSPGQDIYGYTF.

The CDR3, as DNA: TGTGCCAGCAGTTTGACAGAAAGCACAGATACGCAGTATTTT. Its translation: CASSLTESTDTQYF. The rearrangement links TRBV27 to TRBJ2-3; D might be TRBD1 (5 bases). V shed 3 bases and J shed 0 bases, with 7 bases lying between them. The germline gives CDR1 MNHEY, CDR2 SMNVEV (reference sequence). The CDR3 covers 14 residues.

The chain has TRBV20-1 and TRBJ1-3; D unclear. Germline V lookup: CDR1 DFQATT, CDR2 SNEGSKA (reference sequence). The CDR3 sequence is 15 residues long. Trimming removed 3 bases from V and 0 bases from J, with 12 bases in between. CDR3 region: CSARWGGRSGNTIYF. CDR3 sequence (DNA): TGCAGTGCTAGGTGGGGAGGGCGCTCTGGAAACACCATATATTTT.

This chain connects TRBV15 to TRBJ2-4; tentative D call: TRBD1 (5 bases). Trimming took 3 bases from V and 9 from J, leaving 15 bases between them. This CDR3 is 14 amino acids long. From germline, CDR1 is LNHNV and CDR2 YYDKDF (reference sequence). The CDR3 region is CATSSNRLQGIQYF. CDR3 DNA sequence: TGTGCCACCAGCAGTAACAGGCTCCAGGGCATTCAGTACTTC.

V is TRBV18 and J is TRBJ2-5; D may be TRBD1 (6 bases). CDR3 size: 14 residues. V was shortened by 8 bases and J by 0 bases, with 13 bases between the two germline ends. The germline gives CDR1 KGHSH, CDR2 LQKENI. The CDR3 here is CASHEYRDQETQYF. The CDR3 DNA follows: TGTGCCAGCCACGAATACAGGGACCAAGAGACCCAGTACTTC. Drawing the rest from reference TRBV18 and TRBJ2-5, the complete variable domain is NAGVMQNPRHLVRRRGQEARLRCSPMKGHSHVYWYRQLPEEGLKFMVYLQKENIIDESGMPKERFSAEFPKEGPSILRIQQVVRGDSAAYFCASHEYRDQETQYFGPGTRLLVL.

The chain joins TRBV7-2 to TRBJ2-2; D is possibly TRBD1 (5 bases). The CDR3 extends over 15 amino acids. V dropped 5 bases and J dropped 5 bases, with 15 bases sitting between them. From germline, CDR1 is SGHTA and CDR2 FQGNSA. The CDR3 DNA follows: TGTGCCAGCAGCGTCGACAGTCCCGGGACCGGGGAGCTGTTTTTT. This codes for CASSVDSPGTGELFF. The complete variable domain, with remaining parts taken from reference TRBV7-2 and TRBJ2-2, reads GAGVSQSPSNKVTEKGKDVELRCDPISGHTALYWYRQSLGQGLEFLIYFQGNSAPDKSGLPSDRFSAERTGGSVSTLTIQRTQQEDSAVYLCASSVDSPGTGELFFGEGSRLTVL.

J is TRBJ1-4 and V is TRBV9, with 9 bases identical to TRBD1. Germline V gives CDR1 SGDLS, CDR2 YYNGEE. There are 15 residues in the CDR3. V lost 3 bases and J lost 4; bases outside the gene matches: 4. This CDR3 is CASSEGQGDNEKLFF. Written as DNA, the CDR3 is TGTGCCAGCAGCGAGGGACAGGGTGATAATGAAAAACTGTTTTTT.

The table lists this clonotype with a count of one. The chain recombines TRBV28 with TRBJ2-3; the match to TRBD2 covers 7 bases. CDR1 and CDR2 from the germline V gene are MDHEN and SYDVKM. The CDR3 loop spans 17 amino acids. The junction had 9 bases not matched to a gene; V was cut back by 3 bases and J by 0 bases. CDR3 in amino acids: CASSFPLGSGSTDTQYF. The CDR3 DNA reads TGTGCCAGCAGTTTCCCACTGGGTAGCGGGAGCACAGATACGCAGTATTTT.

The chain combines TRBV2 with TRBJ1-6; tentatively, D is TRBD1 (6 bases). The CDR3 length is 17 residues. Germline V gives CDR1 SNHLY, CDR2 FYNNEI. V was pared by 6 bases and J by 1 base, with 16 bases between. Written as DNA, the CDR3 is TGTGCCAGCAGGGGGGGGGCGGGCTCGTCCTATAATTCACCCCTCCACTTT. This encodes CASRGGAGSSYNSPLHF.

The gene calls are TRBV4-3 and TRBJ1-1; D unresolved. Trimming removed 7 bases at V and 0 bases at J, with 15 bases between. CDR1 LGHNA and CDR2 YSLEER come from the germline V gene. This CDR3 contains 15 residues. The CDR3 loop reads CASNGVLGMNTEAFF. The CDR3 region has the DNA TGCGCCAGCAACGGAGTTTTAGGCATGAACACTGAAGCTTTCTTT.

The chain recombines TRBV7-9 with TRBJ1-4; D gene unclear. The CDR3 totals 13 residues. The germline V gene has CDR1 SEHNR and CDR2 FQNEAQ (reference sequence). V was cut by 2 bases and J by 6 bases, with 7 bases left in between. CDR3 protein: CASSLSQHEKLFF. The CDR3, as DNA: TGTGCCAGCAGCTTAAGCCAGCATGAAAAACTGTTTTTT.

This clonotype was seen more than once but under ten times. The chain has TRBV7-2 and TRBJ1-4, with 9 bases that match TRBD1. The J segment lost 7 bases and the V segment lost 1 base, leaving 7 bases of the junction unmatched. This CDR3 is built from 16 residues. Germline assignment: CDR1 SGHTA and CDR2 FQGNSA. CDR3 DNA: TGTGCCAGCAGCTTAGTACTGGACAGGGGCCCTGAAAAACTGTTTTTT. It specifies CASSLVLDRGPEKLFF.

The chain employs TRBV11-3 and TRBJ2-3; 7 nucleotides align to TRBD2. The CDR3 runs 17 residues. J was trimmed by 5 bases and V by 3 bases; bases with no gene match: 14. Germline CDR1 is SGHNT and CDR2 is YENEEA. CDR3 nucleotides: TGTGCCAGCAGCTTCCTCCCCCGTGGCGGGAGTGTAGATACGCAGTATTTT. It encodes CASSFLPRGGSVDTQYF.

The sample holds many counts of this clonotype. The chain's CDR3 is CASTRPGGHTEAFF. DNA of the CDR3: TGTGCCAGCACCCGCCCAGGAGGGCACACTGAAGCTTTCTTT. The V call is TRBV11-2, the J call TRBJ1-1, with D unresolved. This CDR3 region has 14 residues. Looked up from germline, CDR1 is SGHAT and CDR2 is FQNNGV. V was shortened by 7 bases and J by 3 bases, with 15 bases between the two germline ends.

The chain joins TRBV20-1 to TRBJ2-5; 9 bases map to TRBD1. The CDR3 consists of 15 residues. Germline V lookup: CDR1 DFQATT, CDR2 SNEGSKA (reference sequence). Unmatched junction bases numbered 5, after V lost 0 bases and J lost 3 bases. CDR3: CSARDAGQGEETQYF. For the CDR3, the DNA is TGCAGTGCTAGAGACGCGGGACAGGGTGAAGAGACCCAGTACTTC.

The chain combines TRBV9 with TRBJ2-1; 12 bases align to TRBD2. The V gene end was trimmed by 0 bases and the J gene end by 10 bases; junction bases not matched to a gene: 8. From germline, CDR1 is SGDLS and CDR2 YYNGEE. The CDR3 has 16 residues. DNA for the CDR3: TGTGCCAGCAGCGTAGCTCCACTAGCGGGAGGAGGCGAGCAGTTCTTC. The encoded protein is CASSVAPLAGGGEQFF.

This clonotype was counted ten times or more. CDR3 region: CASSLGLAATYEQYF. DNA for the CDR3: TGTGCCAGCAGCCTAGGACTAGCGGCGACCTACGAGCAGTACTTC. V is TRBV7-2 and J is TRBJ2-7, with 10 nucleotides matching TRBD2. Germline loops: CDR1 SGHTA, CDR2 FQGNSA. The CDR3 length is 15 residues. V shed 5 bases, J shed 2 bases, and the junction held 6 bases outside the gene matches.

The chain uses TRBV25-1 and TRBJ2-7; 7 nucleotides line up with TRBD2. Germline trimming cut 6 bases from V and 3 bases from J; bases unmatched to any gene: 11. The length of the CDR3 is 15 residues. Germline V gene sequence: CDR1 MGHDK, CDR2 SYGVNS. The CDR3 reads CASRQLGAGDYEQYF. CDR3 coding DNA: TGTGCCAGCAGGCAATTAGGGGCGGGAGACTACGAGCAGTACTTC.

The chain is built from TRBV5-1 and TRBJ2-6; 7 positions agree with TRBD1. This CDR3 contains 17 residues. Trimming removed 5 bases from V and 0 bases from J; junction bases left unmatched: 8. Germline V gives CDR1 SGHRS, CDR2 YFSETQ. The CDR3 spells CASSTRDSGSGANVLTF. The DNA of the CDR3 is TGCGCCAGCAGTACCCGGGACAGCGGCTCTGGGGCCAACGTCCTGACTTTC.

The V and J genes are TRBV6-6 and TRBJ2-7; 7 nucleotides align to TRBD2. The length of the CDR3 is 16 residues. V trimming: 0 bases; J trimming: 4 bases; junction bases outside the gene matches: 9. CDR1 and CDR2 (germline): MNHNY, SVGAGI (reference sequence). The DNA for the CDR3 is TGTGCCAGCAGTTACTCGGGGGGGGGAAAGACTTACGAGCAGTACTTC. Translation: CASSYSGGGKTYEQYF.

The sample holds a few counts of this clonotype. The chain is built from TRBV6-6 and TRBJ1-5; D not resolved. The CDR3 has 17 residues. Germline values: CDR1 MNHNY, CDR2 SVGAGI (reference sequence). V lost 5 bases and J lost 0, with 17 bases in between. The CDR3 spells CASSPAGSTYSNQPQHF. CDR3 bases: TGTGCCAGCAGTCCCGCGGGGAGTACCTATAGCAATCAGCCCCAGCATTTT.

The V and J genes are TRBV23-1 and TRBJ2-4; TRBD1 matches at 8 bases. TRBV23-1 is recorded as an ORF, its role being uncertain. V lost 2 bases to trimming and J lost 11 bases; unmatched junction nucleotides: 17. The CDR3 runs to 17 residues. The CDR3 nucleotides are TGCGCCAGCAGTCAAGAATCGTGGGACAGGAATGGGAGTTTTCAGTACTTC. Amino acids: CASSQESWDRNGSFQYF.

This clonotype was observed a handful of times. The chain has TRBV11-2 and TRBJ2-4; no clear D. The CDR3 is 16 residues long. V was pared by 3 bases and J by 0 bases, with 12 bases between. The germline V gene encodes CDR1 SGHAT and CDR2 FQNNGV. The CDR3, as DNA: TGTGCCAGCAGCTTCGGCTTCTCCGGAGCCAAAAACATTCAGTACTTC. Protein: CASSFGFSGAKNIQYF.